Following are 5 T cell receptor beta chains from one sample sequenced in a study of OX40 agonist ivuxolimab in advanced cancers. Clones were read by immunoSEQ multiplex PCR, and TCRdb kept only the in-frame ones, dropping some. The sample has 24,000 or so clones, roughly 91% seen once. The sequencing here drew on CD4+ or CD8+ T cells sorted from blood, taken in a trial of the OX40 agonist ivuxolimab. These receptors were obtained from an adult with an advanced solid tumor such as melanoma, head and neck, liver or kidney cancer.

This chain links TRBV7-9 with TRBJ2-5; 7 bases are shared with TRBD1. With V trimmed by 5 bases and J by 4 bases, 4 bases remained unmatched. The germline V gene has CDR1 SEHNR and CDR2 FQNEAQ (reference sequence). CDR3 size: 13 residues. DNA of the CDR3: TGTGCCAGCAGCGCAACAGGGGTAGAGACCCAGTACTTC. Translation gives CASSATGVETQYF.

This clone has only a few counts. The chain carries TRBV19 and TRBJ1-1; D gene unclear. The CDR3 consists of 14 residues. Trimming cost V 3 bases and J 4 bases, with 12 bases left between them. CDR1 and CDR2 from the germline V gene are LNHDA and SQIVND (reference sequence). The DNA of the CDR3 is TGTGCCAGTAGTATTAGAGCGGGCTCCACTGAAGCTTTCTTT. This translates into CASSIRAGSTEAFF.

The gene calls are TRBV5-1 and TRBJ2-7; D may match TRBD1 or TRBD2 (6 bases each). This CDR3 has 14 residues. Germline V gives CDR1 SGHRS, CDR2 YFSETQ. V was trimmed by 4 bases and J by 5 bases, leaving 16 bases between them. Here the CDR3 reads CASSIGGGLDEQYF. The CDR3 coding sequence is TGCGCCAGCAGCATTGGTGGGGGGCTGGACGAGCAGTACTTC.

The chain couples TRBV7-2 to TRBJ2-3; the D is unclear. The CDR3 consists of 16 residues. Trimming cost V 3 bases and J 2 bases, with 15 bases left between them. Germline V CDR1 and CDR2: SGHTA, FQGNSA. The CDR3 sequence: CASSFFFNPLTDTQYF. DNA for the CDR3: TGTGCCAGCAGCTTCTTCTTTAATCCCCTCACAGATACGCAGTATTTT.

The J gene is TRBJ1-2, the V gene TRBV19; 7 nucleotides agree with TRBD1. Trimming removed 1 base from V and 2 bases from J; junction bases left unmatched: 7. The germline V gene encodes CDR1 LNHDA and CDR2 SQIVND (reference sequence). CDR3 length equals 16 residues. CDR3 coding DNA: TGTGCCAGTAGTATAGGATCCGCCAGGGGGAACTATGGCTACACCTTC. Amino acid sequence: CASSIGSARGNYGYTF. The full variable domain, in which reference TRBV19 and TRBJ1-2 provide the parts outside the CDR3, is DGGITQSPKYLFRKEGQNVTLSCEQNLNHDAMYWYRQDPGQGLRLIYYSQIVNDFQKGDIAEGYSVSREKKESFPLTVTSAQKNPTAFYLCASSIGSARGNYGYTFGSGTRLTVV.